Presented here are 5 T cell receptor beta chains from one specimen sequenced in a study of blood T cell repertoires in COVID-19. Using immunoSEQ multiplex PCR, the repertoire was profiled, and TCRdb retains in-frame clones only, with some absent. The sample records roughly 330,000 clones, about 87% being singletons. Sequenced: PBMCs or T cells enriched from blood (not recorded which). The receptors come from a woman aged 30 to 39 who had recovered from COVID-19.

As DNA, the CDR3 is TGTGCCAGCAGCCTTGGGCCCGTTTCCTATGGCTACACCTTC. It is translated as CASSLGPVSYGYTF. The chain links TRBV7-8 to TRBJ1-2; D unresolved. The CDR3 totals 14 residues. The V gene lost 5 bases and the J gene lost 4 bases, with 14 bases spanning the gap. Germline V gene data show CDR1 as SGHVS and CDR2 as FQNEAQ. The full variable domain, its missing parts supplied by reference TRBV7-8 and TRBJ1-2, is GAGVSQSPRYKVAKRGQDVALRCDPISGHVSLFWYQQALGQGPEFLTYFQNEAQLDKSGLPSDRFFAERPEGSVSTLKIQRTQQEDSAVYLCASSLGPVSYGYTFGSGTRLTVV.

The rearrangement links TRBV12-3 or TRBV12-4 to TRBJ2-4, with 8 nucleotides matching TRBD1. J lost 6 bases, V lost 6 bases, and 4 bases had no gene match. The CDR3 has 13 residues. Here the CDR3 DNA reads TGTGCCAGCAGCTCTCAGGGGGCAAACATTCAGTACTTC. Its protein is CASSSQGANIQYF.

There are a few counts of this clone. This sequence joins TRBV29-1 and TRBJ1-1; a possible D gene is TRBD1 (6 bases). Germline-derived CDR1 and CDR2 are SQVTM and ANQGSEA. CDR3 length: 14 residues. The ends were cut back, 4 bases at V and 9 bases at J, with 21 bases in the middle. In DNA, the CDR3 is TGCAGCGTTGCCATCCGAGGGGTAACAGGGCAAGCTTTCTTT. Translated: CSVAIRGVTGQAFF. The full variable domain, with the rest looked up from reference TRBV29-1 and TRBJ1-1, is SAVISQKPSRDICQRGTSLTIQCQVDSQVTMMFWYRQQPGQSLTLIATANQGSEATYESGFVIDKFPISRPNLTFSTLTVSNMSPEDSSIYLCSVAIRGVTGQAFFGQGTRLTVV.

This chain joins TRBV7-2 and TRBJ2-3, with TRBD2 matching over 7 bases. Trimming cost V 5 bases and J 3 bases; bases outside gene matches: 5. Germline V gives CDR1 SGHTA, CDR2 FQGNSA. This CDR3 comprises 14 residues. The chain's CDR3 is CASSPPGLTDTQYF. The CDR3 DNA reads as TGTGCCAGCAGCCCGCCGGGACTAACAGATACGCAGTATTTT.

The DNA for the CDR3 is TGTGCCAGCAGTTGGGGGACAGGGGGCAGCTATGGCTACACCTTC. Translation: CASSWGTGGSYGYTF. This sequence joins TRBV27 and TRBJ1-2; 12 bases agree with TRBD1. The CDR3 loop spans 15 amino acids. The J segment lost 4 bases and the V segment lost 4 bases, leaving 4 bases of the junction unmatched. Looked up from germline, CDR1 is MNHEY and CDR2 is SMNVEV (reference sequence).